A selection of T cell receptor beta chains follows, all from one sample in a study of cytomegalovirus exposure and HLA in healthy donors. Only in-frame clones appear in the TCRdb table, and some are missing; sequencing was by immunoSEQ multiplex PCR. The sample holds more than 150,000 clones, 75% to 90% seen once. Material: PBMCs. The receptors were gathered from a man aged 35 to 55 in good health and CMV-seropositive. The conserved cysteine and the conserved F or W are not part of the CDR3 here.

v_call,j_call,cdr3_aa
TRBV29-1,TRBJ1-2,SVPRMSQGALGNGYT
TRBV30,TRBJ1-4,AGRTGPEKLF
TRBV5-6,TRBJ2-5,ASSSEGQGIQETQY
TRBV7-3,TRBJ1-1,ASSLEPRGLTEAF
TRBV11-3,TRBJ2-7,ASSLGDRGPYEQY
TRBV30,TRBJ2-5,AWWGGRETQY
TRBV6-5,TRBJ1-2,ASSPGTVYGYT
TRBV28,TRBJ1-6,ASSFHTSSYNSPLH
TRBV7-9,TRBJ1-1,ASSFLRRRGNTEAF
TRBV4-3,TRBJ2-1,ASSPRVAGGRYNEQF
TRBV7-2,TRBJ1-5,ASSKQGLNQPQH
TRBV2,TRBJ1-1,ASSQATGSTEAF
TRBV27,TRBJ2-5,ASSLASPKQETQY
TRBV23-1,TRBJ2-2,ASSQSSLRTGGFLCFGELF
TRBV10-1,TRBJ2-7,ASSESGTGQAEQY
TRBV6-6,TRBJ2-7,ASAGGQAYEQY
TRBV7-2,TRBJ1-1,ASSLSGGLNTEAF
TRBV4-3,TRBJ2-5,ASSQDQGAGETQY
TRBV6-4,TRBJ1-2,ASSDSQNNYGYT
TRBV6-5,TRBJ1-1,ASRGAVQNTEAF
TRBV19,TRBJ1-5,ASSQQGSQPQH
TRBV19,TRBJ2-3,ASSIIPSGEGTDTQY
TRBV6-4,TRBJ2-3,ASSGRGGREDTQY
TRBV7-9,TRBJ1-1,ASSLALSGAEAF
TRBV2,TRBJ1-1,ASSEREATEAF
TRBV2,TRBJ2-7,ASLSGTRGSYEQY
TRBV5-1,TRBJ2-5,ASRPTGVETQY
TRBV29-1,TRBJ2-1,SAVVLLYNEQF
TRBV5-6,TRBJ2-7,ASSTDAGGAYEQY
TRBV13,TRBJ2-5,ASSGTSGLSNYGETQY
TRBV11-2,TRBJ2-3,ASSFPSPTSTDTQY
TRBV7-2,TRBJ2-5,ASTPSGGAGIGETQY
TRBV7-8,TRBJ1-2,ASSLAQGSYGYT
TRBV27,TRBJ2-7,ASSSLGAGFSYEQY
TRBV19,TRBJ2-1,ASSMTGSVNEQF
TRBV27,TRBJ1-1,ASSLSGTGGDDTEAF
TRBV15,TRBJ1-1,ATSVRSTGLAEAF
TRBV4-1,TRBJ1-5,ASSLMGQGNNQPQH
TRBV5-4,TRBJ1-1,ATNRGSGNTEAF
TRBV19,TRBJ1-1,ASRTSGNVAEAF
TRBV9,TRBJ1-2,ASSVDPRGSDYGYT
TRBV5-1,TRBJ1-2,ASSLNDRGPGYT
TRBV2,TRBJ1-5,ASSEEQGRGQPQH
TRBV5-1,TRBJ1-1,ASSGGTGVTEAF
TRBV7-7,TRBJ2-6,ASSSGTTGGANVLT
TRBV18,TRBJ2-2,ASSPPIRATGELF
TRBV11-3,TRBJ2-7,ASSLDGEGEQY
TRBV5-4,TRBJ1-2,ASSLGDRGVQNYGYT
TRBV27,TRBJ1-2,ASSFQGANYGYT
TRBV7-3,TRBJ2-1,ASSPAGGGYNEQF
TRBV19,TRBJ1-2,ASSIGSGGVRYGYT
TRBV27,TRBJ1-5,ASKLGTGIRNQPQH
TRBV7-2,TRBJ2-1,ASSLISEFEQF